This T cell receptor beta chain was recovered during a study of CD8+CD57+ T cells in acquired aplastic anemia. Study summary: Mean yield of DNA from sorted CD4+ and CD8+ cells was 3 to 3.5 ug. Notes on the study in general: The same twenty-nine CD8+ CDR3 sequences occurred in patients and in controls. In CD8+ cells, Simpson's diversity showed no significant difference between patients and controls.

This CDR3 is built from 17 residues. J gave up 2 bases and V 5 bases, and 13 bases lay outside the gene matches. Notes on this clonotype: Its matching antigen is unknown.

The study profiled TCR beta VDJ and CDR3 using genomic DNA as template. Each CDR3 protein gets one entry after TCRdb re-called the reads with MiXCR. The table includes under 200,000 distinct CDR3 sequences, around 65% detected once. The V call is TRBV12-3 or TRBV12-4, the J call TRBJ2-5, with 8 bases fitting TRBD2. The specimen was sorted CD4+, CD8+, or CD8+CD57+ T cells (not recorded which) from PBMCs. The sequence was obtained from a human donor with severe aplastic anemia or a healthy control (not recorded which). CDR3 sequence (DNA): TGTGCCAGCAGTAAATACACTAGCGGTCTGGGGCAAGAGACCCAGTACTTC. As protein: CASSKYTSGLGQETQYF.